This passage covers 24 T cell receptor beta chains from one sample sequenced in a study of blood T cells in healthy people across ages. Using a J-beta primer mix together with a sample-barcoded 5' primer, a second PCR was run for roughly 7 to 12 cycles. TCRdb itself ran the 5' RACE reads through MiXCR, one entry per CDR3 protein. The sample has 550,000 to 750,000 distinct CDR3 sequences; roughly 21% are singletons. Sequencing was done on a sample of blood. These receptors were taken from a man aged 70 or older in good health.

The CDR3 loop is CASSLKPRETQYF. The CDR3 coding sequence is TGTGCCAGCAGTTTGAAACCCCGGGAGACCCAGTACTTC. The chain carries TRBV12-3 or TRBV12-4 and TRBJ2-5; D is unresolved. The CDR3 is made up of 13 amino acids. Trimming removed 3 bases from V and 5 bases from J, with 10 bases in between.

This clonotype was detected a few times. This chain uses TRBV12-3 or TRBV12-4 with TRBJ2-3; D possibly matches TRBD1 or TRBD2 (5 bases each). The CDR3 runs 15 residues. Deletions cut 7 bases from V and 3 bases from J, with 17 bases between. CDR3 amino acids: CASNPRDVATDTQYF. The CDR3 DNA is TGTGCCAGCAACCCCCGGGACGTGGCGACAGATACGCAGTATTTT.

The gene calls are TRBV7-3 and TRBJ2-1; D is possibly TRBD1 or TRBD2 (5 bases each). Trimming took 4 bases from V and 0 from J, leaving 10 bases between them. CDR1 is SGHTA and CDR2 is FQGTGA in the germline V gene. The CDR3 has 15 residues. CDR3 bases: TGTGCCAGCAGCTGGGACGGGAACTCCTACAATGAGCAGTTCTTC. Amino acid sequence: CASSWDGNSYNEQFF. Using reference TRBV7-3 and TRBJ2-1 for the parts outside the CDR3, the full variable domain is GAGVSQTPSNKVTEKGKYVELRCDPISGHTALYWYRQSLGQGPEFLIYFQGTGAADDSGLPNDRFFAVRPEGSVSTLKIQRTERGDSAVYLCASSWDGNSYNEQFFGPGTRLTVL.

This clonotype appeared a few times. For the CDR3, the DNA is TGTGCCAGCAGCCCGAGGGGTCGGGATGAAAAACTGTTTTTT. As protein: CASSPRGRDEKLFF. The J gene is TRBJ1-4, the V gene TRBV7-6; the D gene is possibly TRBD1 (5 bases). V was trimmed by 5 bases and J by 6 bases, leaving 13 bases between them. The germline V gene has CDR1 SGHVS and CDR2 FNYEAQ. The CDR3 is made up of 14 amino acids.

This clonotype showed up just a few times. The rearrangement joins TRBV4-3 to TRBJ2-5; D is perhaps TRBD1 (6 bases). The end of the DNA is better explained by TRBJ2-1, so the J call may be wrong. The germline gives CDR1 LGHNA, CDR2 YSLEER. The CDR3 is 14 residues long. CDR3 in amino acids: CASSQERGSNEQFF. CDR3 sequence (DNA): TGCGCCAGCAGCCAAGAAAGGGGGAGTAATGAGCAGTTCTTC.

This clonotype was detected many times. This chain joins TRBV5-1 and TRBJ1-6; the match to TRBD1 covers 8 bases. CDR3 length: 16 residues. V dropped 2 bases and J dropped 6; count of bases not matched to a gene: 7. In germline, CDR1 is SGHRS, CDR2 YFSETQ. CDR3 nucleotides: TGCGCCAGCAGCTTTGTCTCAGGGGGCGGTAATTCACCCCTCCACTTT. Translated: CASSFVSGGGNSPLHF. Together with reference TRBV5-1 and TRBJ1-6, the CDR3 gives the full variable domain: KAGVTQTPRYLIKTRGQQVTLSCSPISGHRSVSWYQQTPGQGLQFLFEYFSETQRNKGNFPGRFSGRQFSNSRSEMNVSTLELGDSALYLCASSFVSGGGNSPLHFGNGTRLTVT.

The CDR3 bases are TGTGCCAGCAGCCAAGCCCAGACACGCTACGAGCAGTACTTC. Its protein product is CASSQAQTRYEQYF. The rearrangement joins TRBV3-1 to TRBJ2-5; D gene unclear. The end of the DNA aligns better with TRBJ2-7, so the J call may be wrong. Germline CDR1 and CDR2: LGHDT and YNNKEL (reference sequence). This CDR3 is 14 amino acids long.

Comments on this clonotype: Germline is not matched at one junction end, which may reflect a read error. The chain carries TRBV7-7 and TRBJ1-4; D is uncertain. The CDR3 has 13 amino acids. CDR1 is SSHAT, CDR2 FNYEAQ, per germline (reference sequence). This CDR3 is CASSKSAREKLFF. The CDR3 DNA reads TGTGCTAGCAGCAAATCAGCTCGGGAAAAACTGTTTTTT.

This clonotype was detected only a few times. The chain joins TRBV28 to TRBJ2-5; D ambiguous. Near its end, the DNA agrees better with TRBJ2-7, so the J call may be wrong. The CDR3 spans 14 residues. Germline V CDR1 and CDR2: MDHEN, SYDVKM. CDR3 in DNA: TGTGCCAGCAGTCTGTACTGTTCTGGCTACGAGCAGTACTTC. Its translation: CASSLYCSGYEQYF.

The CDR3: CASSAGTPAYEQYF. CDR3 nucleotides: TGCGCCAGCAGCGCCGGGACTCCTGCCTACGAGCAGTACTTC. This chain connects TRBV5-1 to TRBJ2-5; D is possibly TRBD2 (6 bases). Gene TRBJ2-7 matches the end of the DNA better, so the J call may be wrong. The CDR3 is 14 amino acids. Germline V lookup: CDR1 SGHRS, CDR2 YFSETQ.

The chain joins TRBV6-2 or TRBV6-3 to TRBJ2-1, with TRBD2 matching over 13 bases. The assigned J gene may be wrong: the sequence end matches TRBJ2-7 better. CDR3 length equals 16 residues. Germline values: CDR1 MNHEY, CDR2 SVGEGT. The CDR3 spells CASSYRGTSGVGEQYF. In nucleotides, the CDR3 is TGTGCCAGCAGTTATCGCGGGACTAGCGGGGTCGGCGAGCAGTACTTC.

The chain uses TRBV29-1 and TRBJ2-3, with 10 bases lining up with TRBD1. This CDR3 has 14 residues. Germline trimming cut 6 bases from V and 3 bases from J; bases unmatched to any gene: 6. Germline CDR1 is SQVTM and CDR2 is ANQGSEA. The CDR3 sequence is CSVARTGGTDTQYF. As DNA, the CDR3 is TGCAGCGTCGCCCGGACAGGGGGTACAGATACGCAGTATTTT.

This clonotype was counted a single time. This sequence joins TRBV5-1 and TRBJ2-2, with D perhaps matching TRBD2 (6 bases). The CDR3 has 14 amino acids. V was shortened by 7 bases and J by 1 base, with 11 bases between the two germline ends. Germline values: CDR1 SGHRS, CDR2 YFSETQ. The CDR3: CASGGTGNTGELFF. The CDR3 DNA reads as TGCGCCAGCGGAGGGACTGGGAACACCGGGGAGCTGTTTTTT.

This clonotype was detected only a few times. The chain recombines TRBV6-2 or TRBV6-3 with TRBJ1-1; the D is unclear. V dropped 11 bases and J dropped 2 bases, with 12 bases sitting between them. Germline CDR1 is MNHEY and CDR2 is SVGEGT. CDR3 length: 12 amino acids. For the CDR3, the DNA is TGTGCCGGAAGCTCCGTTAACACTGAAGCTTTCTTT. Protein: CAGSSVNTEAFF.

This clonotype was observed a few times. V usage is TRBV12-3 or TRBV12-4 and J usage is TRBJ2-7; no firm D call. The CDR3 contains 11 residues. V dropped 6 bases and J dropped 4 bases, with 7 bases sitting between them. The CDR3 coding sequence is TGTGCCAGCAGCGGACGTTACGAGCAGTACTTC. Translating gives CASSGRYEQYF.

In this sample, this clonotype turned up a few times. The chain joins TRBV7-8 to TRBJ1-4; unclear D gene. CDR3 length: 14 residues. Trimming took 1 base from V and 3 from J, leaving 6 bases between them. Germline CDR1 is SGHVS and CDR2 is FQNEAQ. The CDR3 DNA reads as TGTGCCAGCAGCTTAGGTTCTTCTAATGAAAAACTGTTTTTT. This sequence encodes CASSLGSSNEKLFF.

The chain uses TRBV11-2 and TRBJ2-1; 9 bases map to TRBD1. Germline V CDR1 and CDR2: SGHAT, FQNNGV. Unmatched junction bases numbered 6, after V lost 0 bases and J lost 0 bases. The CDR3 sequence is 18 residues long. The DNA for the CDR3 is TGTGCCAGCAGCTTAGATCCCCCGACAGGGGGCTCCTACAATGAGCAGTTCTTC. Its translation is CASSLDPPTGGSYNEQFF.

This clonotype has a handful of counts. The V and J genes are TRBV11-2 and TRBJ2-7; D uncertain. CDR1 is SGHAT and CDR2 is FQNNGV in the germline V gene. This CDR3 spans 16 amino acids. Trimming pared 1 base from V and 0 bases from J, leaving 13 bases between. In nucleotides, the CDR3 is TGTGCCAGCAGCTTAGTGGGCGGCCGCGTCTCCTACGAGCAGTACTTC. The encoded protein is CASSLVGGRVSYEQYF. The full variable domain, with the rest looked up from reference TRBV11-2 and TRBJ2-7, is EAGVAQSPRYKIIEKRQSVAFWCNPISGHATLYWYQQILGQGPKLLIQFQNNGVVDDSQLPKDRFSAERLKGVDSTLKIQPAKLEDSAVYLCASSLVGGRVSYEQYFGPGTRLTVT.

The chain has TRBV4-1 and TRBJ2-3; 9 positions match TRBD1. The CDR3 contains 14 residues. With V trimmed by 4 bases and J by 2 bases, 1 base remained unmatched. The germline V gene encodes CDR1 MGHRA and CDR2 YSYEKL. CDR3 sequence: CASSRQGVTDTQYF. CDR3 DNA: TGCGCCAGCAGCCGACAGGGGGTCACAGATACGCAGTATTTT.

This clonotype came up a few times. The J gene is TRBJ1-2, the V gene TRBV12-3 or TRBV12-4; maybe TRBD1 (6 bases). The germline V and J ends were trimmed by 3 bases and 2 bases, with 10 bases remaining between them. This CDR3 is 14 amino acids long. For the CDR3, the DNA is TGTGCCAGCAGTTTGAACAGGGCAAACTATGGCTACACCTTC. It specifies CASSLNRANYGYTF.

In its sample, this clonotype was seen many times. The chain is built from TRBV20-1 and TRBJ1-4; D ambiguous. The CDR3 is 12 amino acids. CDR1 and CDR2 (germline): DFQATT, SNEGSKA (reference sequence). With 6 bases removed from V and 6 bases from J, the gap between germline ends came to 11 bases. The DNA for the CDR3 is TGCAGTGCCCTCGGCGGGGATGAAAAACTGTTTTTT. Translated, it gives CSALGGDEKLFF.

This clonotype turned up a few times. V gene TRBV14 combines with J gene TRBJ2-7; TRBD2 agrees at 10 bases. CDR1 SGHDN and CDR2 FVKESK come from the germline V gene. The junction had 5 bases not matched to a gene; V was cut back by 2 bases and J by 4 bases. CDR3 length: 15 amino acids. DNA for the CDR3: TGTGCCAGCAGCCAATTCAGCGGGAGGGCGTACGAGCAGTACTTC. This translates into CASSQFSGRAYEQYF.

This clonotype was picked up a small number of times. The chain uses TRBV2 and TRBJ2-5; 10 bases line up with TRBD2. Germline V CDR1 and CDR2: SNHLY, FYNNEI. CDR3 length: 17 residues. Trimming at V came to 6 bases and at J to 4 bases, leaving 14 bases not matched to a gene. The CDR3 DNA reads as TGTGCCAGCAGCGCCGGGACTAGCGACTACCGCACAGAGACCCAGTACTTC. Translating gives CASSAGTSDYRTETQYF.

The chain combines TRBV7-6 with TRBJ2-3, with TRBD1 matching 9 bases. J lost 6 bases, V lost 5 bases, and 15 bases had no gene match. Germline V CDR1 and CDR2: SGHVS, FNYEAQ. There are 17 residues in the CDR3. CDR3 sequence: CASSRTPGQGLTDTQYF. DNA of the CDR3: TGTGCCAGCAGCCGAACCCCGGGACAGGGTCTCACCGATACGCAGTATTTT.